This T cell receptor beta chain was sequenced during a study of T cells after yellow fever vaccination. TCRdb itself ran the 5' RACE reads through MiXCR, one entry per CDR3 protein. The sample yields tens of thousands of distinct CDR3 sequences, 7% to 9% seen once. Trimming removed 8 bases at V and 5 bases at J, with 19 bases between. The CDR3 extends over 14 amino acids. Germline-derived CDR1 and CDR2 are MNHNS and SASEGT. The sample consisted of CD8+ T cells sorted from PBMCs, taken around 14 days after the first yellow fever vaccination. The sequence derives from a man in his late teens or twenties who received the YFV17D yellow fever vaccine. The rearrangement links TRBV6-1 to TRBJ2-7; D may be TRBD1 (6 bases). CDR3 in DNA: TGTGCCAGCCGCCCCTCAGGGGCGATCAACGAGCAGTACTTC. Encoded protein: CASRPSGAINEQYF.